One and the same sample provided the 5 T cell receptor beta chains below, sequenced in a study of blood T cell repertoires in COVID-19. Libraries were prepared by immunoSEQ multiplex PCR; TCRdb keeps only in-frame clonotypes and omits some of them. This table holds approximately 88,000 clones, 87% found once. The sequencing sample was made of peripheral blood. These receptors were collected from a male donor with acute or convalescent COVID-19.

The chain carries TRBV5-4 and TRBJ2-3; 15 bases fit TRBD2. V shed 0 bases, J shed 2 bases, and the junction held 4 bases outside the gene matches. CDR3 length equals 18 residues. In germline, CDR1 is SGHNT, CDR2 YYREEE (reference sequence). As DNA, the CDR3 is TGTGCCAGCAGCTTGGGGACTAGCGGGGGGGGCCTCACAGATACGCAGTATTTT. Residues: CASSLGTSGGGLTDTQYF.

This clone came up a few times. This sequence joins TRBV30 and TRBJ1-2; 7 nucleotides line up with TRBD1. This CDR3 comprises 12 residues. Germline CDR1 GTSNPN, CDR2 SVGIG (reference sequence). V was clipped by 2 bases and J by 7 bases; unmatched bases: 4. In DNA, the CDR3 is TGTGCCTGGAGTACAGGGGAATCTGGCTACACCTTC. Translated, it gives CAWSTGESGYTF.

The genes are TRBV5-1 and TRBJ2-3; 8 bases match TRBD2. Germline-derived CDR1 and CDR2 are SGHRS and YFSETQ. This CDR3 has 13 amino acids. Losses at the gene ends were 5 bases for V and 2 bases for J; bases not matched to a gene: 1. DNA of the CDR3: TGCGCCAGCAGAGCGGGGGACACAGATACGCAGTATTTT. It specifies CASRAGDTDTQYF. Complete variable domain (other parts from reference TRBV5-1 and TRBJ2-3): KAGVTQTPRYLIKTRGQQVTLSCSPISGHRSVSWYQQTPGQGLQFLFEYFSETQRNKGNFPGRFSGRQFSNSRSEMNVSTLELGDSALYLCASRAGDTDTQYFGPGTRLTVL.

The chain recombines TRBV6-2 or TRBV6-3 with TRBJ2-1, with 10 bases aligning to TRBD2. The J segment lost 9 bases and the V segment lost 8 bases, leaving 13 bases of the junction unmatched. Germline CDR1 and CDR2: MNHEY and SVGEGT. CDR3 length: 15 residues. The CDR3 spells CASGRAGGPASEQFF. CDR3 DNA sequence: TGTGCCAGCGGCCGAGCGGGGGGGCCCGCTAGTGAGCAGTTCTTC.

The rearrangement uses TRBV6-2 or TRBV6-3 and TRBJ2-5, with D possibly being TRBD2 (5 bases). Trimming stripped 7 bases from V and 1 base from J, with 13 bases between. The CDR3 totals 14 residues. Germline V gives CDR1 MNHEY, CDR2 SVGEGT. Here the CDR3 DNA reads TGTGCCAGCACCCCTGGAGGCGGCCAAGAGACCCAGTACTTC. It codes for CASTPGGGQETQYF.